A selection of T cell receptor beta chains follows, all from one sample in a study of OX40 agonist ivuxolimab in advanced cancers. Sequenced by immunoSEQ multiplex PCR; TCRdb stores in-frame clones only, minus some. The sample consists of tens of thousands of clones, approximately 87% of them appearing once. Sample: CD4+ or CD8+ T cells sorted from blood, taken in a trial of the OX40 agonist ivuxolimab. All receptors derive from an adult with an advanced solid tumor such as melanoma, head and neck, liver or kidney cancer. The CDR3 runs from the conserved cysteine through the conserved F or W. The D gene is left open where the match is weak. Clone size is stated in some rows and not others, as once, few, many or a class when expanded.

v_call,j_call,clone_size,d_call,cdr3_aa,cdr3_nt
TRBV19,TRBJ1-3,NA,NA,CASSIQVGFSGNTIYF,TGTGCCAGTAGTATCCAGGTCGGGTTCTCTGGAAACACCATATATTTT
TRBV7-8,TRBJ1-2,once,TRBD1,CASSRGPRNYGYTF,TGTGCCAGCAGCAGGGGGCCCAGAAACTATGGCTACACCTTC
TRBV5-1,TRBJ2-3,NA,NA,CASSLASGVGGTDTQYF,TGCGCCAGCAGCTTGGCCTCGGGTGTAGGGGGGACAGATACGCAGTATTTT
TRBV2,TRBJ2-5,NA,NA,CASSGSRQETQYF,TGTGCCAGCAGTGGCAGCCGGCAAGAGACCCAGTACTTC
TRBV7-2,TRBJ1-2,NA,NA,CASSLGGGVYYGYTF,TGTGCCAGCAGCTTAGGCGGGGGAGTGTACTATGGCTACACCTTC
TRBV7-9,TRBJ2-5,NA,TRBD2,CASSPTSGQETQYF,TGTGCCAGCAGCCCAACTAGCGGACAAGAGACCCAGTACTTC
TRBV5-1,TRBJ1-2,NA,TRBD1,CASSLEGGEGYTF,TGCGCCAGCAGCTTGGAAGGGGGCGAAGGCTACACCTTC
TRBV7-2,TRBJ2-7,NA,NA,CASSFNSEQYF,TGTGCCAGCAGCTTTAACAGCGAGCAGTACTTC
TRBV10-2,TRBJ1-2,NA,NA,CASSERRRIIYGYTF,TGCGCCAGCAGTGAGAGGCGTCGTATCATCTATGGCTACACCTTC
TRBV28,TRBJ1-2,NA,NA,CASSLGGSGYTF,TGTGCCAGCAGTTTAGGGGGTAGTGGCTACACCTTC
TRBV5-1,TRBJ2-1,NA,NA,CASSFMPGGGEQFF,TGCGCCAGCAGCTTTATGCCAGGGGGAGGTGAGCAGTTCTTC
TRBV28,TRBJ1-4,NA,TRBD1,CASSLLAGGSLEKLFF,TGTGCCAGCAGTTTACTCGCAGGGGGGAGCCTTGAAAAACTGTTTTTT
TRBV7-2,TRBJ2-5,NA,NA,CASSSLDQQETQYF,TGTGCCAGCAGCTCCCTAGATCAGCAAGAGACCCAGTACTTC
TRBV12-5,TRBJ2-1,NA,NA,CASGPGRGERGQFF,TGTGCTAGTGGTCCCGGGCGGGGAGAGCGTGGGCAGTTCTTC
TRBV6-5,TRBJ1-2,NA,NA,CASSYDRNYGYTF,TGTGCCAGCAGTTACGACAGGAACTATGGCTACACCTTC
TRBV11-2,TRBJ1-4,NA,NA,CASSSGVGYNEKLFF,TGTGCCAGCAGCTCCGGAGTGGGGTATAATGAAAAACTGTTTTTT
TRBV5-6,TRBJ1-1,NA,TRBD1,CASSRRQGGRKAFF,TGTGCCAGCAGCCGACGACAGGGGGGGAGGAAGGCTTTCTTT
TRBV29-1,TRBJ2-5,NA,NA,CSVGKREVLETQYF,TGCAGCGTTGGGAAAAGGGAAGTTTTGGAGACCCAGTACTTC
TRBV5-1,TRBJ2-7,NA,NA,CASSLASISYEQYF,TGCGCCAGCAGCTTGGCTTCGATCTCCTACGAGCAGTACTTC
TRBV5-6,TRBJ1-5,NA,TRBD1,CASSHRGRNQPQHF,TGTGCCAGCAGCCACAGGGGCCGCAATCAGCCCCAGCATTTT
TRBV18,TRBJ1-6,NA,TRBD1,CASSPQDRNSPLHF,TGTGCCAGCTCACCACAGGACAGGAATTCACCCCTCCACTTT
TRBV6-1,TRBJ2-7,NA,NA,CASSLWGLGQYF,TGTGCCAGCAGTCTTTGGGGTTTGGGGCAGTACTTC
TRBV4-1,TRBJ1-1,NA,NA,CASSQVGGKEAFF,TGCGCCAGCAGCCAAGTCGGAGGTAAGGAAGCTTTCTTT
TRBV6-1,TRBJ2-5,NA,TRBD2,CASSENGGASETQYF,TGTGCCAGCAGTGAAAACGGGGGGGCCTCAGAGACCCAGTACTTC
TRBV5-5,TRBJ2-5,NA,NA,CASSYPGRSKTQYF,TGTGCCAGCAGCTACCCGGGACGATCAAAGACCCAGTACTTC